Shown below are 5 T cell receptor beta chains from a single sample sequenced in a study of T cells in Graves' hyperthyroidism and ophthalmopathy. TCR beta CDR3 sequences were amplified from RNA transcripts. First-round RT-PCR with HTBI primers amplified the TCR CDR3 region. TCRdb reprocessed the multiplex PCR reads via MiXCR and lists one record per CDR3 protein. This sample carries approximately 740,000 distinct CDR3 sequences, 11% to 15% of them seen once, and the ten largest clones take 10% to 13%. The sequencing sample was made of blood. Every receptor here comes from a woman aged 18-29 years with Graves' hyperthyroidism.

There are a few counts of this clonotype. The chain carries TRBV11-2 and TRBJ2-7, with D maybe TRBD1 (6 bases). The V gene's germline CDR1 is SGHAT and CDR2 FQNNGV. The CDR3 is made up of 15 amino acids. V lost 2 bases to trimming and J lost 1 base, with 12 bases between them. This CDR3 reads CASSLSDGQSYEQYF. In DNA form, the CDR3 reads TGTGCCAGCAGCTTATCCGATGGACAGTCCTACGAGCAGTACTTC.

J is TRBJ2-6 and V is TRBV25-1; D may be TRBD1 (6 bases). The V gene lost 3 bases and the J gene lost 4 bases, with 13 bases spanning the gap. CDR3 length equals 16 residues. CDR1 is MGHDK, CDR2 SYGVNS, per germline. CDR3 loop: CASSEVLGAGANVLTF. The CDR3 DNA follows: TGTGCCAGCAGTGAGGTTCTGGGGGCCGGGGCCAACGTCCTGACTTTC.

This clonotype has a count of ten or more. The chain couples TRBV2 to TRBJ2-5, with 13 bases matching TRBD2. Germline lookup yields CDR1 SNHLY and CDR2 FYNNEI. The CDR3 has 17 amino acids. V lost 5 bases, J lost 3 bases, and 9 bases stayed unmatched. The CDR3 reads CASSLVGTSGAKETQYF. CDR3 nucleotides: TGTGCCAGCAGTCTCGTCGGGACTAGCGGGGCAAAAGAGACCCAGTACTTC.

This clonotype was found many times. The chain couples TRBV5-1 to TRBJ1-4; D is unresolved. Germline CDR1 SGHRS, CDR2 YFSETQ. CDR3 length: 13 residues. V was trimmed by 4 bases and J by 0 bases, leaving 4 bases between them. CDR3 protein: CASSTATNEKLFF. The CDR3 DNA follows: TGCGCCAGCAGCACGGCAACTAATGAAAAACTGTTTTTT.

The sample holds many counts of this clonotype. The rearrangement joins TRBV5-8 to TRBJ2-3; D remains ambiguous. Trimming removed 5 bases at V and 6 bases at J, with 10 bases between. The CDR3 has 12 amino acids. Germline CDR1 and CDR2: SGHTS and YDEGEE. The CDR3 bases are TGTGCCAGCAGTCGATCTCGGGATACGCAGTATTTT. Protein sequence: CASSRSRDTQYF.